The 16 T cell receptor beta chains below were found in one sample sequenced in a study of T cells in pancreatic ductal adenocarcinoma. Repertoires were generated with immunoSEQ multiplex PCR, while TCRdb's copy carries only in-frame clones and drops some. The table has around 100,000 clones, about 95% seen once. Surgery without prior neoadjuvant therapy was the treatment of the selected pancreatic ductal adenocarcinoma patients. Material for sequencing was PBMCs. The source is a human donor with pancreatic ductal adenocarcinoma.

V usage is TRBV25-1 and J usage is TRBJ2-7; D is uncertain. V dropped 3 bases and J dropped 3 bases, with 9 bases sitting between them. Germline values: CDR1 MGHDK, CDR2 SYGVNS. CDR3 length: 13 residues. CDR3 amino acids: CASSDFPHYEQYF. DNA for the CDR3: TGTGCCAGCAGTGATTTCCCCCACTACGAGCAGTACTTC.

The chain joins TRBV4-1 to TRBJ1-1; 7 nucleotides agree with TRBD1. The CDR3 is 16 residues long. V dropped 4 bases and J dropped 1; count of bases not matched to a gene: 9. Per the germline V gene, CDR1 is MGHRA and CDR2 is YSYEKL. Here the CDR3 DNA reads TGCGCCAGCAGCCTCCGAGGAGGGGGCGAGAACACTGAAGCTTTCTTT. Amino acid sequence: CASSLRGGGENTEAFF.

The chain combines TRBV6-6 with TRBJ1-3, with 7 bases identical to TRBD1. CDR3 length: 15 residues. Losses at the gene ends were 6 bases for V and 4 bases for J; bases not matched to a gene: 9. Germline V gene data show CDR1 as MNHNY and CDR2 as SVGAGI (reference sequence). The CDR3 region has the DNA TGTGCCAGCAGCCGAGGGACAGCGGCAGGAAACACCATATATTTT. It encodes CASSRGTAAGNTIYF.

The chain employs TRBV6-1 and TRBJ2-1; possible D gene TRBD2, 5 bases. Germline values: CDR1 MNHNS, CDR2 SASEGT. This CDR3 comprises 14 residues. Trimming took off 7 bases at V and 6 bases at J, with 16 bases between the two ends. CDR3 sequence: CASIEGVGINEQFF. CDR3 in DNA: TGTGCCAGCATCGAGGGAGTGGGGATCAATGAGCAGTTCTTC.

The V and J genes are TRBV5-1 and TRBJ1-1; D remains ambiguous. This CDR3 is 13 amino acids long. Per the germline V gene, CDR1 is SGHRS and CDR2 is YFSETQ. V was cut by 1 base and J by 6 bases, with 10 bases left in between. CDR3 sequence reads: CASSLRGGAEAFF. The CDR3 coding sequence is TGCGCCAGCAGCTTGCGGGGTGGGGCTGAAGCTTTCTTT.

This chain uses TRBV7-6 with TRBJ2-5; a weak D match, TRBD2 (6 bases). Germline V gene sequence: CDR1 SGHVS, CDR2 FNYEAQ. Trimming took 4 bases from V and 5 from J, leaving 17 bases between them. The CDR3 is made up of 15 amino acids. As DNA, the CDR3 is TGTGCCAGCAGCTCGTCAGCGGGCCTGGGGGAGACCCAGTACTTC. Protein: CASSSSAGLGETQYF.

This clone was found once. The genes are TRBV6-1 and TRBJ2-1; 12 positions agree with TRBD2. Germline-derived CDR1 and CDR2 are MNHNS and SASEGT. Trimming at V came to 5 bases and at J to 7 bases, leaving 3 bases not matched to a gene. This CDR3 has 14 residues. The CDR3 region has the DNA TGTGCCAGCAGTCTAGCGGGAGGGCCGAATGAGCAGTTCTTC. This gives the protein CASSLAGGPNEQFF.

The chain joins TRBV28 to TRBJ2-7; 10 nucleotides match TRBD2. The CDR3 loop spans 15 amino acids. Trimming at V came to 3 bases and at J to 3 bases, leaving 5 bases not matched to a gene. In germline, CDR1 is MDHEN, CDR2 SYDVKM. Here the CDR3 DNA reads TGTGCCAGCAGTTTCCGAGCGGGAGGGGACTACGAGCAGTACTTC. Translated: CASSFRAGGDYEQYF.

V and J are TRBV5-4 and TRBJ2-5; 7 positions match TRBD1. This CDR3 spans 15 amino acids. The ends lost 6 bases at V and 1 base at J; junction bases unmatched: 9. Germline CDR1 reads SGHNT; CDR2 reads YYREEE (reference sequence). Here the CDR3 reads CASNQGDNSQETQYF. CDR3 nucleotides: TGTGCCAGCAACCAGGGGGATAACAGCCAAGAGACCCAGTACTTC.

CDR3 in amino acids: CAWRGLAGGTGELFF. The CDR3 nucleotides read TGTGCCTGGAGGGGACTAGCGGGAGGGACCGGGGAGCTGTTTTTT. The chain uses TRBV30 and TRBJ2-2; the match to TRBD2 covers 16 bases. Unmatched junction bases numbered 0, after V lost 3 bases and J lost 5 bases. CDR3 size: 15 residues. CDR1 and CDR2 (germline): GTSNPN, SVGIG (reference sequence). Full variable domain (remainder filled in from reference TRBV30 and TRBJ2-2): SQTIHQWPATLVQPVGSPLSLECTVEGTSNPNLYWYRQAAGRGLQLLFYSVGIGQISSEVPQNLSASRPQDRQFILSSKKLLLSDSGFYLCAWRGLAGGTGELFFGEGSRLTVL.

J is TRBJ1-3 and V is TRBV6-5, with D possibly being TRBD1 (6 bases). Per the germline V gene, CDR1 is MNHEY and CDR2 is SVGAGI. CDR3 size: 14 residues. With 6 bases removed from V and 3 bases from J, the gap between germline ends came to 12 bases. CDR3 in DNA: TGTGCCAGCAGCCCCTACAGGGTTGGAAACACCATATATTTT. Translation gives CASSPYRVGNTIYF.

The chain is built from TRBV28 and TRBJ1-1; 8 bases are shared with TRBD1. Trimming removed 2 bases from V and 8 bases from J; junction bases left unmatched: 1. CDR1 is MDHEN, CDR2 SYDVKM, per germline. This CDR3 spans 12 amino acids. The DNA for the CDR3 is TGTGCCAGCAGTTTAGGGGACAGGGAAGCTTTCTTT. Translation gives CASSLGDREAFF.

The chain joins TRBV27 to TRBJ2-1; no clear D gene. V was trimmed by 2 bases and J by 7 bases, leaving 12 bases between them. The CDR3 has 14 residues. Germline lookup yields CDR1 MNHEY and CDR2 SMNVEV (reference sequence). The CDR3 DNA sequence: TGTGCCAGCAGTTTAAGCAGGCCCCCAAATGAGCAGTTCTTC. Residues: CASSLSRPPNEQFF.

The gene calls are TRBV25-1 and TRBJ2-3; TRBD2 matches at 11 bases. CDR3 length: 17 residues. The V and J ends lost 3 bases and 1 base, in that order; junction bases with no gene match: 6. Per germline, CDR1 MGHDK and CDR2 SYGVNS. This CDR3 reads CASSEGTSGRGTDTQYF. As DNA, the CDR3 is TGTGCCAGCAGTGAGGGCACTAGCGGGAGAGGCACAGATACGCAGTATTTT. Looking up the rest from reference TRBV25-1 and TRBJ2-3 gives the full variable domain: EADIYQTPRYLVIGTGKKITLECSQTMGHDKMYWYQQDPGMELHLIHYSYGVNSTEKGDLSSESTVSRIRTEHFPLTLESARPSHTSQYLCASSEGTSGRGTDTQYFGPGTRLTVL.

The chain recombines TRBV5-1 with TRBJ2-5; D is possibly TRBD2 (7 bases). There are 15 residues in the CDR3. Deletions cut 3 bases from V and 0 bases from J, with 12 bases between. The germline V gene encodes CDR1 SGHRS and CDR2 YFSETQ. The DNA for the CDR3 is TGCGCCAGCAGCTGGGGGGGCCCGTACCAAGAGACCCAGTACTTC. It is translated as CASSWGGPYQETQYF.

The chain carries TRBV6-6 and TRBJ1-3; D might be TRBD1 (6 bases). Trimming removed 5 bases from V and 4 bases from J, with 9 bases in between. Looked up from germline, CDR1 is MNHNY and CDR2 is SVGAGI (reference sequence). The CDR3 extends over 13 amino acids. In DNA, the CDR3 is TGTGCCAGCAGTCCCGGACAGGGAAACACCATATATTTT. It specifies CASSPGQGNTIYF.